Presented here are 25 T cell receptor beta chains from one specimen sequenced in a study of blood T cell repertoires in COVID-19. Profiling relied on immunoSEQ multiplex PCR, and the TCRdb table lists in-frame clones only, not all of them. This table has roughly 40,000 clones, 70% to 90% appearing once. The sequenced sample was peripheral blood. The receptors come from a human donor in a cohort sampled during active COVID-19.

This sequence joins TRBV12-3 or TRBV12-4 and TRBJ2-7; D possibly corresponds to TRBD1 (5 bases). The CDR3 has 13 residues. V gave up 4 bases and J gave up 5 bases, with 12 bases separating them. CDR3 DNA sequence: TGTGCCAGCAGTTCACCAGGGAATAACGAGCAGTACTTC. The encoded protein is CASSSPGNNEQYF.

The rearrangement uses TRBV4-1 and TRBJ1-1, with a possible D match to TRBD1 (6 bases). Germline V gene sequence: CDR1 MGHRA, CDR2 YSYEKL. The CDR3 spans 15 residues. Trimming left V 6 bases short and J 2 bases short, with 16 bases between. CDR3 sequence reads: CASSSRGQPNTEAFF. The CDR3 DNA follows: TGCGCCAGCAGTTCGCGAGGACAGCCCAACACTGAAGCTTTCTTT.

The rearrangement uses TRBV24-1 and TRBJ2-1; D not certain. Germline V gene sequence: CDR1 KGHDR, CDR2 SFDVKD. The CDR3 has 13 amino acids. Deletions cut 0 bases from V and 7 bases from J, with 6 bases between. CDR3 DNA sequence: TGTGCCACCAGTGATTTGCGGTTGAATGAGCAGTTCTTC. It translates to CATSDLRLNEQFF.

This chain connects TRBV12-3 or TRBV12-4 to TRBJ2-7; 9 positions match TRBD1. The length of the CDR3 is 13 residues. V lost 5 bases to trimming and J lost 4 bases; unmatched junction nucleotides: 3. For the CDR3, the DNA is TGTGCCAGCAGTGGACAGGGGTTTTACGAGCAGTACTTC. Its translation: CASSGQGFYEQYF.

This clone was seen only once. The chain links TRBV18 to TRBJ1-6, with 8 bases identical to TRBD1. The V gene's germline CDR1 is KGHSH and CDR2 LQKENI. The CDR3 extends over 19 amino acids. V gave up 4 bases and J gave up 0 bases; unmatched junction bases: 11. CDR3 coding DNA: TGTGCCAGCTCACGATCCGGACAGGGAACCCGCTCCTATAATTCACCCCTCCACTTT. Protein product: CASSRSGQGTRSYNSPLHF.

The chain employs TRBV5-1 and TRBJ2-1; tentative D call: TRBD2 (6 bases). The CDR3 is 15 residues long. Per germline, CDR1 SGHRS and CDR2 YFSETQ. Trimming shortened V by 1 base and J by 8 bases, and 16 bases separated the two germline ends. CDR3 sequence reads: CASSLMTSRDDEQFF. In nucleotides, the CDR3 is TGCGCCAGCAGCTTGATGACTAGTAGGGACGATGAGCAGTTCTTC.

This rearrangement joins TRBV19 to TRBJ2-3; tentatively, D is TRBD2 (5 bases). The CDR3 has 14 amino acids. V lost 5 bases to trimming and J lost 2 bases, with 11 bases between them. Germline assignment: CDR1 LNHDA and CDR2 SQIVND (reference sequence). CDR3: CASSPGLTTDTQYF. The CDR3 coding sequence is TGTGCCAGTAGTCCTGGACTCACCACAGATACGCAGTATTTT.

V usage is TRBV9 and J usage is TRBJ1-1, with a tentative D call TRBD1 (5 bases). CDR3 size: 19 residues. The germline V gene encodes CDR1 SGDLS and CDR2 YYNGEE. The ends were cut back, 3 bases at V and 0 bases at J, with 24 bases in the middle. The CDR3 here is CASSDDTGVKPTMNTEAFF. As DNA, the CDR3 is TGTGCCAGCAGCGACGACACAGGTGTTAAACCTACCATGAACACTGAAGCTTTCTTT.

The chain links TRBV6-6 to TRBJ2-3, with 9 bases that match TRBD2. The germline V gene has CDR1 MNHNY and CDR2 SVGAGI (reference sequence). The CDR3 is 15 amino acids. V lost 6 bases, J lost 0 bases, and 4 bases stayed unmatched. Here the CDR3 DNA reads TGTGCCAGCAGCCTAGCGGGAACTAGCACAGATACGCAGTATTTT. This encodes CASSLAGTSTDTQYF.

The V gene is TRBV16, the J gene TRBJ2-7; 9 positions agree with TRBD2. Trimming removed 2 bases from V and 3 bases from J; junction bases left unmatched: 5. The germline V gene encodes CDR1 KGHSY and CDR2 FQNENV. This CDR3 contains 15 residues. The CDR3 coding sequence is TGTGCCAGCAGCCAACGGGCGGGGGGGAACTACGAGCAGTACTTC. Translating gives CASSQRAGGNYEQYF. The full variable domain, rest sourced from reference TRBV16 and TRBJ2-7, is GEEVAQTPKHLVRGEGQKAKLYCAPIKGHSYVFWYQQVLKNEFKFLISFQNENVFDETGMPKERFSAKCLPNSPCSLEIQATKLEDSAVYFCASSQRAGGNYEQYFGPGTRLTVT.

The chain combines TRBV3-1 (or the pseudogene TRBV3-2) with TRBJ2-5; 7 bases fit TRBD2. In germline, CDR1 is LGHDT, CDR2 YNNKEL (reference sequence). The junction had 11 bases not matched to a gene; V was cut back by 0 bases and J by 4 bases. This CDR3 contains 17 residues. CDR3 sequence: CASSQERTRGRSETQYF. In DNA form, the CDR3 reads TGTGCCAGCAGCCAAGAGAGGACTAGGGGTAGATCAGAGACCCAGTACTTC.

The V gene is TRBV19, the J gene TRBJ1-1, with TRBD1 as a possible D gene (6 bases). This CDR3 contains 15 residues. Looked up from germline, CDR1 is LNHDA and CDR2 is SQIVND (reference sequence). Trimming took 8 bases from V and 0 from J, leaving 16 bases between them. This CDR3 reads CASAKGGTVNTEAFF. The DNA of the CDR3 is TGTGCCAGTGCCAAGGGGGGGACGGTGAACACTGAAGCTTTCTTT.

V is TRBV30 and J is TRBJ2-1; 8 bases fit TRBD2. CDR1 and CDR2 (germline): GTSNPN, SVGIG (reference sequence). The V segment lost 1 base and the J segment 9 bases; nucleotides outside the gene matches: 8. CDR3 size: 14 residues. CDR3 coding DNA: TGTGCCTGGAGTGCTGGACTAGCAGTGAGTGAGCAGTTCTTC. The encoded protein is CAWSAGLAVSEQFF.

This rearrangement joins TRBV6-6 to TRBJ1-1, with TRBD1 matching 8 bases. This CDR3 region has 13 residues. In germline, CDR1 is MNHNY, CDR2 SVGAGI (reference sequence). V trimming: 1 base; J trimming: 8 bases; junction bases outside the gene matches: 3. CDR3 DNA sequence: TGTGCCAGCAGTTACTATGGACAGGGCGAAGCTTTCTTT. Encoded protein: CASSYYGQGEAFF.

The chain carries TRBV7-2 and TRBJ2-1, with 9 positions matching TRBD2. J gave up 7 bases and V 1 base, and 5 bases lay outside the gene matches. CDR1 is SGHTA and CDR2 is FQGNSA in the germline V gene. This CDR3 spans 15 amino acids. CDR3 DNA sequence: TGTGCCAGCAGCTTAGGGGGACTAGCTGGTAATGAGCAGTTCTTC. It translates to CASSLGGLAGNEQFF.

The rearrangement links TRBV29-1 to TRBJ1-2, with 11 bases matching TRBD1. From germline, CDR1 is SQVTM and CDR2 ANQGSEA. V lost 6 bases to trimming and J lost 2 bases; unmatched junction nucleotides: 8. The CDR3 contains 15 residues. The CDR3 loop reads CSVPGQGVLNYGYTF. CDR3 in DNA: TGCAGCGTCCCGGGACAGGGGGTTCTGAACTATGGCTACACCTTC.

CDR3 region: CASSETGKQPQHF. Written as DNA, the CDR3 is TGTGCCAGCAGTGAAACAGGGAAGCAGCCCCAGCATTTT. The rearrangement links TRBV27 to TRBJ1-5; the D gene is possibly TRBD1 (6 bases). The CDR3 totals 13 residues. The V and J ends lost 5 bases and 7 bases respectively, with 12 bases between them. Germline V gives CDR1 MNHEY, CDR2 SMNVEV (reference sequence).

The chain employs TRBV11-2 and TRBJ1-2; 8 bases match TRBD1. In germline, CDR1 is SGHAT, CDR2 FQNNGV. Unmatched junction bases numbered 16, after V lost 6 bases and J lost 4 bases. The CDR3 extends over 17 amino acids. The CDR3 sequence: CASSRTGTNSRGYGYTF. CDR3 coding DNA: TGTGCCAGCAGTCGGACAGGGACAAACTCGAGGGGCTATGGCTACACCTTC. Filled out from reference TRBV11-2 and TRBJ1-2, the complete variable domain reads EAGVAQSPRYKIIEKRQSVAFWCNPISGHATLYWYQQILGQGPKLLIQFQNNGVVDDSQLPKDRFSAERLKGVDSTLKIQPAKLEDSAVYLCASSRTGTNSRGYGYTFGSGTRLTVV.

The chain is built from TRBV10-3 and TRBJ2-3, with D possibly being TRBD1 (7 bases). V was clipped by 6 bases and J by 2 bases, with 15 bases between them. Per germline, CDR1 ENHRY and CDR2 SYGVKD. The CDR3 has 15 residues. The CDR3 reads CAIREGAVHTDTQYF. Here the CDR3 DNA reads TGTGCCATCAGGGAGGGGGCGGTGCACACAGATACGCAGTATTTT.

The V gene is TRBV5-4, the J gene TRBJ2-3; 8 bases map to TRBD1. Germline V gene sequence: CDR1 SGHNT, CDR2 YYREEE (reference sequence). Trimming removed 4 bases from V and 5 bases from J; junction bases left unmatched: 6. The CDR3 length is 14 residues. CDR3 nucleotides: TGTGCCAGCAGCAAGACAGGGGTGAAAGATACGCAGTATTTT. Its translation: CASSKTGVKDTQYF.

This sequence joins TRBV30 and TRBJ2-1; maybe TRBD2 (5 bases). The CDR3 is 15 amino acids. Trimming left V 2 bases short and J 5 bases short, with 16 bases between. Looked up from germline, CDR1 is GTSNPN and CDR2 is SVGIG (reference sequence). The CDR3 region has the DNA TGTGCCTGGAGTCGGGGTTTTTATGGGGACAATGAGCAGTTCTTC. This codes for CAWSRGFYGDNEQFF.

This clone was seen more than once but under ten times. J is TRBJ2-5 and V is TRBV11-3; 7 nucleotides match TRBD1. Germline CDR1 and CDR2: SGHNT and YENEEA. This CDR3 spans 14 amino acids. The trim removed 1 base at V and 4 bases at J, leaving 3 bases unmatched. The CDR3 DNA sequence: TGTGCCAGCAGCTTAGGATACAGGGGAGAGACCCAGTACTTC. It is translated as CASSLGYRGETQYF.

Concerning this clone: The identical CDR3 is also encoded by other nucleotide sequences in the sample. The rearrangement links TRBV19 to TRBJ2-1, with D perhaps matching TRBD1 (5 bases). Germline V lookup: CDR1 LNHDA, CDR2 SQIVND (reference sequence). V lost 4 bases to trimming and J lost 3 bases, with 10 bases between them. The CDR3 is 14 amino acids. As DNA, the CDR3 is TGTGCCAGTAGTACAGACAGTGACTACAATGAGCAGTTCTTC. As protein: CASSTDSDYNEQFF.

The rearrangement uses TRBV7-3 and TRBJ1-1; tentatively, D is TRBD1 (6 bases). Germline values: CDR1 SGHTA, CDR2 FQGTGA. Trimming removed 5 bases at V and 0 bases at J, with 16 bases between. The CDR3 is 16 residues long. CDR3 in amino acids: CASSLGQLGMNTEAFF. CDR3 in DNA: TGTGCCAGCAGCCTCGGACAGTTAGGGATGAACACTGAAGCTTTCTTT.

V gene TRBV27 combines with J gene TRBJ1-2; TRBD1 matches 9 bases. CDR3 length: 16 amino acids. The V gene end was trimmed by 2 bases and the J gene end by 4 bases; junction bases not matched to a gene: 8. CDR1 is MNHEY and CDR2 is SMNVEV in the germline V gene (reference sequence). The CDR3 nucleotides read TGTGCCAGCAGTTTAGGGGGGACAGGGCCACCCTATGGCTACACCTTC. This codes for CASSLGGTGPPYGYTF.